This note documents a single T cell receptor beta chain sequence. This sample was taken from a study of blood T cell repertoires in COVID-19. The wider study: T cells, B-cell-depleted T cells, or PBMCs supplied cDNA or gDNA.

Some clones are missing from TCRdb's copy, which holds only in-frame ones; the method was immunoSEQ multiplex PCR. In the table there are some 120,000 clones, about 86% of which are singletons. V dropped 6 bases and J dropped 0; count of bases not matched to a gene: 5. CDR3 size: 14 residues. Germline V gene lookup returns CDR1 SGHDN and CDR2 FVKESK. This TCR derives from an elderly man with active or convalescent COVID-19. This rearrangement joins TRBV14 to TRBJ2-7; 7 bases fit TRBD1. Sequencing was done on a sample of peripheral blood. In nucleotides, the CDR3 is TGTGCCAGCAGACCCAGGGGGAGCTCCTACGAGCAGTACTTC. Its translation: CASRPRGSSYEQYF.